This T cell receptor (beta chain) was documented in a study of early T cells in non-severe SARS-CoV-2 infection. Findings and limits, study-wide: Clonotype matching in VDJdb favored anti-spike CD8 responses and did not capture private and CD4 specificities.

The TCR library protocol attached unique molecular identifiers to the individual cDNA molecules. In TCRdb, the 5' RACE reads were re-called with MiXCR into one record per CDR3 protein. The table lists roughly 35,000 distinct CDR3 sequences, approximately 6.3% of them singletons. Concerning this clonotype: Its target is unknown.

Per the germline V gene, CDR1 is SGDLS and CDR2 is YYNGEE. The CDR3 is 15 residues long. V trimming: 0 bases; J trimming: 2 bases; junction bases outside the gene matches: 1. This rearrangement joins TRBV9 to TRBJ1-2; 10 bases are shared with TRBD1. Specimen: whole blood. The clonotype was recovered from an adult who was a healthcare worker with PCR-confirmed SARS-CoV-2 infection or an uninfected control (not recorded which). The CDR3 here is CASSVAGQGNYGYTF. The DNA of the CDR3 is TGTGCCAGCAGCGTAGCGGGACAGGGGAACTATGGCTACACCTTC.